The 21 T cell receptor beta chains presented below share a single source sample, sequenced in a study of CD8 T cells in ankylosing spondylitis. Study results and caveats: The study identified a TCR beta motif of roughly eight highly homologous variants that appeared characteristic of ankylosing spondylitis blood.

Each CDR3 protein is one row after TCRdb ran MiXCR on the 5' RACE reads. Among over 200,000 distinct CDR3 sequences, about 18% were seen once, and the ten largest hold roughly 43%. No antigen is known for these receptors. Material for sequencing was blood, either unsorted or a sorted T cell fraction (not recorded which). These receptors came from a male donor with ankylosing spondylitis.

The V gene is TRBV2, the J gene TRBJ1-5; D gene unclear. This CDR3 spans 16 amino acids. The germline V gene has CDR1 SNHLY and CDR2 FYNNEI. The V end lost 2 bases, the J end lost 0 bases, and 11 bases lay between the germline ends. CDR3 nucleotide sequence: TGTGCCAGCAGTGAATTGTCGGAAAATAGCAATCAGCCCCAGCATTTT. Translating gives CASSELSENSNQPQHF.

This clonotype was picked up a small number of times. The CDR3 nucleotides read TGTGCCAGCAGTACAACAGGGGTTTCGGCTTTCTTT. Translation: CASSTTGVSAFF. V gene TRBV27 combines with J gene TRBJ1-1, with 7 bases that match TRBD1. This CDR3 is built from 12 residues. The germline gives CDR1 MNHEY, CDR2 SMNVEV (reference sequence). V lost 5 bases to trimming and J lost 11 bases; unmatched junction nucleotides: 8.

The CDR3 DNA is TGCAGTGCTAGAGATTCCATGGACGGATCTTGGGAGACCCAGTACTTC. It is translated as CSARDSMDGSWETQYF. The chain carries TRBV20-1 and TRBJ2-5; D gene uncertain. From germline, CDR1 is DFQATT and CDR2 SNEGSKA (reference sequence). The length of the CDR3 is 16 residues. Trimming shortened V by 0 bases and J by 5 bases, and 19 bases separated the two germline ends.

The rearrangement links TRBV5-6 to TRBJ1-1; D call uncertain. V lost 1 base, J lost 1 base, and 11 bases lay in between. Germline CDR1 SGHDT, CDR2 YYEEEE. The CDR3 spans 15 residues. The CDR3 sequence is CASSLYRAANTEAFF. The CDR3 DNA is TGTGCCAGCAGCTTGTACCGGGCCGCGAACACTGAAGCTTTCTTT.

This clonotype was counted between two and nine times. The CDR3 reads CASSFGPGYTF. In DNA form, the CDR3 reads TGTGCCAGCAGTTTCGGTCCTGGCTACACCTTC. The chain carries TRBV12-3 or TRBV12-4 and TRBJ1-2, with unresolved D. Trimming removed 3 bases at V and 7 bases at J, with 6 bases between. This CDR3 comprises 11 residues.

V gene TRBV7-9 combines with J gene TRBJ2-1, with D maybe TRBD1 (6 bases). Germline V CDR1 and CDR2: SEHNR, FQNEAQ (reference sequence). CDR3 length equals 12 residues. Trimming removed 5 bases at V and 6 bases at J, with 8 bases between. The CDR3: CASSPDSNEQFF. CDR3 in DNA: TGTGCCAGCAGCCCGGACAGCAATGAGCAGTTCTTC.

The chain employs TRBV4-1 and TRBJ1-2; TRBD1 is a possible D gene (5 bases). Germline CDR1 reads MGHRA; CDR2 reads YSYEKL. The CDR3 is 12 residues long. V shed 7 bases and J shed 7 bases, with 13 bases lying between them. In DNA, the CDR3 is TGCGCCAGCACTGGGGGATGGAGTGGCTACACCTTC. It codes for CASTGGWSGYTF.

There are a few counts of this clonotype. The chain carries TRBV4-3 and TRBJ2-1; D ambiguous. V lost 0 bases to trimming and J lost 10 bases, with 10 bases between them. Per germline, CDR1 LGHNA and CDR2 YSLEER. This CDR3 spans 13 amino acids. The DNA for the CDR3 is TGCGCCAGCAGCCAAGATGGGATGGGGGAGCAGTTCTTC. This encodes CASSQDGMGEQFF.

About this clonotype itself: The junction departs from germline at one end; a sequencing error may be responsible. The chain is built from TRBV7-7 and TRBJ2-1; 10 nucleotides agree with TRBD2. Germline CDR1 reads SSHAT; CDR2 reads FNYEAQ (reference sequence). The CDR3 runs 16 residues. The CDR3 loop is CASSAFLAGDYNEQFF. The DNA of the CDR3 is TGTGCTAGCAGCGCCTTCCTAGCGGGGGATTACAATGAGCAGTTCTTC.

J is TRBJ2-5 and V is TRBV5-5; 8 nucleotides line up with TRBD2. CDR1 is SGHKS, CDR2 YYEKEE, per germline (reference sequence). J gave up 5 bases and V 3 bases, and 12 bases lay outside the gene matches. The CDR3 runs 16 residues. The CDR3 loop reads CASSSPPWTGGETQYF. In nucleotides, the CDR3 is TGTGCCAGCAGCTCTCCGCCTTGGACGGGGGGGGAGACCCAGTACTTC. Using reference TRBV5-5 and TRBJ2-5 for the parts outside the CDR3, the full variable domain is DAGVTQSPTHLIKTRGQQVTLRCSPISGHKSVSWYQQVLGQGPQFIFQYYEKEERGRGNFPDRFSARQFPNYSSELNVNALLLGDSALYLCASSSPPWTGGETQYFGPGTRLLVL.

This clonotype was counted a few times. V and J are TRBV10-3 and TRBJ2-7, with D possibly being TRBD2 (6 bases). V shed 1 base and J shed 6 bases, with 13 bases lying between them. The germline V gene has CDR1 ENHRY and CDR2 SYGVKD. The CDR3 extends over 14 amino acids. The CDR3 DNA sequence: TGTGCCATCAGTGAGTGGCGGGGAGTCTGCGAGCAGTACTTC. It translates to CAISEWRGVCEQYF.

The chain uses TRBV11-1 and TRBJ1-2; weak D call: TRBD1 (5 bases). The CDR3 length is 13 residues. Deletions cut 5 bases from V and 6 bases from J, with 13 bases between. The germline V gene encodes CDR1 SGHAT and CDR2 FQDESV (reference sequence). The CDR3 region is CASSPVGVNGYTF. The CDR3 DNA follows: TGTGCCAGCAGCCCCGTGGGGGTCAATGGCTACACCTTC.

J is TRBJ2-3 and V is TRBV7-6; 7 bases match TRBD2. J gave up 6 bases and V 2 bases, and 2 bases lay outside the gene matches. This CDR3 has 13 residues. Germline V gives CDR1 SGHVS, CDR2 FNYEAQ. The DNA for the CDR3 is TGTGCCAGCAGCTTATACGGGGGGGATACGCAGTATTTT. Protein sequence: CASSLYGGDTQYF. Drawing the rest from reference TRBV7-6 and TRBJ2-3, the complete variable domain is GAGVSQSPRYKVTKRGQDVALRCDPISGHVSLYWYRQALGQGPEFLTYFNYEAQQDKSGLPNDRFSAERPEGSISTLTIQRTEQRDSAMYRCASSLYGGDTQYFGPGTRLTVL.

The V gene is TRBV7-9, the J gene TRBJ2-3; 7 nucleotides match TRBD2. With 2 bases clipped from V and 0 bases from J, the junction kept 2 bases outside the gene matches. The CDR3 runs to 15 residues. Per germline, CDR1 SEHNR and CDR2 FQNEAQ (reference sequence). The CDR3 protein is CASSLTLASTDTQYF. The DNA of the CDR3 is TGTGCCAGCAGCTTAACACTAGCGAGCACAGATACGCAGTATTTT.

This clonotype was recorded at least ten times. The chain links TRBV12-3 or TRBV12-4 to TRBJ1-2, with 7 bases aligning to TRBD1. J gave up 12 bases and V 6 bases, and 10 bases lay outside the gene matches. The CDR3 runs to 12 residues. Here the CDR3 reads CASRPTGAVDTF. CDR3 in DNA: TGTGCCAGCAGGCCCACAGGGGCGGTGGACACCTTC.

This clonotype was found a few times. The chain couples TRBV7-8 to TRBJ1-4; D is perhaps TRBD1 (6 bases). Germline V lookup: CDR1 SGHVS, CDR2 FQNEAQ. Deletions cut 5 bases from V and 4 bases from J, with 17 bases between. This CDR3 region has 16 residues. CDR3 DNA: TGTGCCAGCAGCGAAGTAGGAGGGGGACTTAATGAAAAACTGTTTTTT. Encoded protein: CASSEVGGGLNEKLFF.

V is TRBV4-1 and J is TRBJ2-3; 10 nucleotides line up with TRBD2. V was pared by 2 bases and J by 5 bases, with 4 bases of the junction left unmatched. Germline V gives CDR1 MGHRA, CDR2 YSYEKL. The CDR3 extends over 15 amino acids. The CDR3 region has the DNA TGCGCCAGCAGCCAACCAGCGGGGGGGCAAGATACGCAGTATTTT. Amino acids: CASSQPAGGQDTQYF.

This clonotype was seen a handful of times. This rearrangement joins TRBV20-1 to TRBJ2-3; 7 nucleotides match TRBD2. Germline CDR1 DFQATT, CDR2 SNEGSKA (reference sequence). V lost 0 bases to trimming and J lost 2 bases; unmatched junction nucleotides: 11. CDR3 size: 17 residues. This chain's CDR3 is CSARDRIAGVLTDTQYF. The CDR3 DNA follows: TGCAGTGCTAGAGATAGGATAGCGGGCGTACTCACAGATACGCAGTATTTT.

The chain recombines TRBV4-3 with TRBJ1-1; 7 bases are a match to TRBD1. CDR1 and CDR2 (germline): LGHNA, YSLEER. The CDR3 is 15 residues long. After removal of 2 bases from V and 6 bases from J, the junction contained 9 bases not matched to a gene. As DNA, the CDR3 is TGCGCCAGCAGCCAATTTACAAGGGGGCTTCCTGAAGCTTTCTTT. It encodes CASSQFTRGLPEAFF.

The chain links TRBV11-2 to TRBJ2-2, with D hard to call. The germline CDR1 and CDR2 sequences are SGHAT and FQNNGV. V gave up 6 bases and J gave up 5 bases, with 7 bases separating them. This CDR3 contains 12 residues. For the CDR3, the DNA is TGTGCCAGCAGTCATTTTACCGGGGAGCTGTTTTTT. It codes for CASSHFTGELFF.

CDR3 sequence (DNA): TGTGCCAGCAATCTTGAGGGACTAGCACCGAACGAGCAGTACTTC. Protein: CASNLEGLAPNEQYF. The chain combines TRBV2 with TRBJ2-7, with 9 bases aligning to TRBD2. Losses at the gene ends were 7 bases for V and 5 bases for J; bases not matched to a gene: 12. The CDR3 is 15 residues long. Germline V gives CDR1 SNHLY, CDR2 FYNNEI.